This T cell receptor beta chain stems from a study of chemoradiotherapy in HPV16-positive cancers. TCRdb's copy holds only in-frame clones and misses some; the assay was immunoSEQ multiplex PCR. The repertoire consists of several thousand clones, with roughly 85% occurring once and the leading ten covering approximately 3.5%. Notes on the study in general: Candidate HPV-specific clones and E7-related TCR motifs grew in tumor during treatment. Functional assays defining HPV-specific T cells used only two HPV16-positive patients. Better recurrence-free survival went with HPV-responsive T-cell expansion in HPV16-positive patients.

V was clipped by 4 bases and J by 4 bases, with 21 bases between them. CDR3 length equals 18 residues. The germline V gene has CDR1 SGHRS and CDR2 YFSETQ. Worth noting for this clone: The antigen is undetermined.

The TCR originated in a human donor with HPV-associated anogenital cancer. V gene TRBV5-1 combines with J gene TRBJ2-6, with D perhaps matching TRBD1 or TRBD2 (5 bases each). This material was collected from a patient who underwent chemoradiotherapy. The CDR3, as DNA: TGCGCCAGCAGCCCGCTGCTTCTAGCAGGGTCCGGGGCCAACGTCCTGACTTTC. Translation: CASSPLLLAGSGANVLTF.